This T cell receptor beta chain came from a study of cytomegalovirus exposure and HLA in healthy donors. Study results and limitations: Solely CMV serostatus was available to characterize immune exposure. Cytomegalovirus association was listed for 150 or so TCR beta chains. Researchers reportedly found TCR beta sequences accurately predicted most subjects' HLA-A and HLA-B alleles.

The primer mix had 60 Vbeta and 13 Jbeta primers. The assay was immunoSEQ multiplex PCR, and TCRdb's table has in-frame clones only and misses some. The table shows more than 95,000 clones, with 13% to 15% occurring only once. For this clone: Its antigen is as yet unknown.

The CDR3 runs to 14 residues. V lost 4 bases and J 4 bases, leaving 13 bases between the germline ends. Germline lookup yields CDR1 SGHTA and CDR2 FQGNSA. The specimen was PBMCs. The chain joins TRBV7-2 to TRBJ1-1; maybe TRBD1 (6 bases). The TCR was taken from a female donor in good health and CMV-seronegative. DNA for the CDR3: TGTGCCAGCAGCTCCCAGGGGCAGGGCACTGAAGCTTTCTTT. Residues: CASSSQGQGTEAFF.